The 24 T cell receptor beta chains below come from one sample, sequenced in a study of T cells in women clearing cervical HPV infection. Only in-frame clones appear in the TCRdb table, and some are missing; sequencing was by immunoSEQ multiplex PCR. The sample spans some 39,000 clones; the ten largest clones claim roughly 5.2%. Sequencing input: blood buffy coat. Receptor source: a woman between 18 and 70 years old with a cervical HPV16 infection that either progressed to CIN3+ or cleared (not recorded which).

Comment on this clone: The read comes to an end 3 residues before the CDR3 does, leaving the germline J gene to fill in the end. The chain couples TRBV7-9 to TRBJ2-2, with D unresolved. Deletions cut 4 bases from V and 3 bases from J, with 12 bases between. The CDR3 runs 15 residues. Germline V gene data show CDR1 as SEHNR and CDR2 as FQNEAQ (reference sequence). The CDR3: CASSSQRAYTGELFF. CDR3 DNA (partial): TGTGCCAGCAGCTCACAAAGGGCCTACACCGGGGAG. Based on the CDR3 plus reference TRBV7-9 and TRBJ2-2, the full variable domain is DTGVSQNPRHKITKRGQNVTFRCDPISEHNRLYWYRQTLGQGPEFLTYFQNEAQLEKSRLLSDRFSAERPKGSFSTLEIQRTEQGDSAMYLCASSSQRAYTGELFFGEGSRLTVL.

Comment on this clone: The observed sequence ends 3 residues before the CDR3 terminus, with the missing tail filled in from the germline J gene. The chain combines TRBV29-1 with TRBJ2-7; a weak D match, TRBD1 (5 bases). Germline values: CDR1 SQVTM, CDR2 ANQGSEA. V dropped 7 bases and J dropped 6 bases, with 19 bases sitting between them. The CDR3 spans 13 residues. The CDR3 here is CSAEGEMVSEQYF. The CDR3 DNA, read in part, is TGCAGCGCCGAAGGGGAAATGGTGAGCGAG.

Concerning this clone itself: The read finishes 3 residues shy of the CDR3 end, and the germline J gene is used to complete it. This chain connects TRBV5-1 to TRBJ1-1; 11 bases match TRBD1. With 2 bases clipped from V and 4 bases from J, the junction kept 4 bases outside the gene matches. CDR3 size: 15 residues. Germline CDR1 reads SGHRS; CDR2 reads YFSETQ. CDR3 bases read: TGCGCCAGCAGCTTCTCCGGGACAGGGGGCACTGAA. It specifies CASSFSGTGGTE. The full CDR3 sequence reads CASSFSGTGGTEAFF.

CDR3 bases read: TGCGCCAGCACCCTCCAGGGCGGCGGTAACTACGAG. As protein: CASTLQGGGNYE. The CDR3 reads in full as CASTLQGGGNYEQYF. The V and J genes are TRBV5-1 and TRBJ2-7; possible D gene TRBD1, 5 bases. The missing CDR3 end, 3 residues past where the read stops, is filled in from the germline J gene. Trimming took off 6 bases at V and 3 bases at J, with 19 bases between the two ends. CDR3 length equals 15 residues. The germline CDR1 and CDR2 sequences are SGHRS and YFSETQ.

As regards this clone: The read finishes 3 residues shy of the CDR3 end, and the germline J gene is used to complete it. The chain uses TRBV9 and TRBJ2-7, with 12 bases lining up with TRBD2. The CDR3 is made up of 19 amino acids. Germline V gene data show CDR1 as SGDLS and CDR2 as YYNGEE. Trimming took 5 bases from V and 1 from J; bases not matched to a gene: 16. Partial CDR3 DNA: TGTGCCAGCAGTAGCCCCCCTAGCGGGAGGGCCCCCAGGTCCTACGAG. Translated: CASSSPPSGRAPRSYE. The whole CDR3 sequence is CASSSPPSGRAPRSYEQYF.

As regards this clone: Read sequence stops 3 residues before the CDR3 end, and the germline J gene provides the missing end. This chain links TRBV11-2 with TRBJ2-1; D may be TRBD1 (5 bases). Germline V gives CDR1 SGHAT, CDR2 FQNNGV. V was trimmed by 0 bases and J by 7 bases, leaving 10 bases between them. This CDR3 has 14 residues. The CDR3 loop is CASSLDQGWNEQFF. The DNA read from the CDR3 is TGTGCCAGCAGCTTAGATCAGGGTTGGAATGAG.

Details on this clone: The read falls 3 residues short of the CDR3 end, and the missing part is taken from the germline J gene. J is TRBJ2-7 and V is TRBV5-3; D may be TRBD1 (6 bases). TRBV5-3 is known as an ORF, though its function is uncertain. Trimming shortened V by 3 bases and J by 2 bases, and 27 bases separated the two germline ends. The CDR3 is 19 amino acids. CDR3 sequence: CARSSPRVQDRDKPYEQYF. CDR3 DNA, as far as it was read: TGTGCCAGAAGCTCTCCCCGAGTCCAAGACCGGGACAAGCCCTACGAG.

CDR3 DNA, as far as it was read: TGCAGTGCTAGGGGGACAGGGATCCCCTACGAG. Its translation is CSARGTGIPYE. The CDR3 as a whole reads CSARGTGIPYEQYF. This sequence joins TRBV20-1 and TRBJ2-7; 9 positions agree with TRBD1. The sequence runs out 3 residues before the end of the CDR3; the remainder is reconstructed from the germline J gene. Trimming took 3 bases from V and 2 from J; bases not matched to a gene: 5. CDR1 is DFQATT and CDR2 is SNEGSKA in the germline V gene (reference sequence). CDR3 length: 14 amino acids.

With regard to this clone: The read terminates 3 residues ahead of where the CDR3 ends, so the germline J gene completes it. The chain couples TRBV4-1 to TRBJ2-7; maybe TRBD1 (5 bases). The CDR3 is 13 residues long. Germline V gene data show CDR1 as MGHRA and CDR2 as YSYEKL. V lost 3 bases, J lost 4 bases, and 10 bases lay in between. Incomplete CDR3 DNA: TGCGCCAGCAGCCAGTACAGGAATTACGAG. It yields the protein CASSQYRNYE. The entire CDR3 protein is CASSQYRNYEQYF.

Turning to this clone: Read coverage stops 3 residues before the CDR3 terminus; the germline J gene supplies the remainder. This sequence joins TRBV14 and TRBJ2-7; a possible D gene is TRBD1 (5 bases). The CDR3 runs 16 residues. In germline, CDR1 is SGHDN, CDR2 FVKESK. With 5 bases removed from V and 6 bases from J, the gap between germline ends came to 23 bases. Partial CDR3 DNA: TGTGCCAGCAGCTTGTGGGGCAGGGCTGTTTCCAGCGAG. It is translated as CASSLWGRAVSSE. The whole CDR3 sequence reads CASSLWGRAVSSEQYF.

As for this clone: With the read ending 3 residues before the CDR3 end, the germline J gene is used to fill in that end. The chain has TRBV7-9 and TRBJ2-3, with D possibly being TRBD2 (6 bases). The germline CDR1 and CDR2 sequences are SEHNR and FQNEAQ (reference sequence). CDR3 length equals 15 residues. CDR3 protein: CASSPGGISNQPQYF. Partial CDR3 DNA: TGTGCCAGCAGCCCTGGGGGGATAAGCAATCAGCCG.

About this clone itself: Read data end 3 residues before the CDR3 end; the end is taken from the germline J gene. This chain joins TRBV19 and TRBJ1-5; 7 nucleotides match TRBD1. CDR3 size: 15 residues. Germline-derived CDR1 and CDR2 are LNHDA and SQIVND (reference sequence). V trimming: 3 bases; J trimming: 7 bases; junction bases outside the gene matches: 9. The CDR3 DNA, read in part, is TGTGCCAGTAGTATCCACAGGGGAAATGAGCAGCCC. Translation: CASSIHRGNEQP. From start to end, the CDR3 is CASSIHRGNEQPQHF.

The CDR3 spells CASSPRRTSGYNEQFF. The DNA read from the CDR3 is TGCGCCAGCAGCCCACGACGGACTAGCGGCTACAATGAG. The chain employs TRBV5-1 and TRBJ2-1; TRBD2 matches at 10 bases. The read is 3 residues too short to cover the CDR3 end, so that end is filled in from the germline J gene. CDR3 length: 16 amino acids. With 4 bases clipped from V and 3 bases from J, the junction kept 7 bases outside the gene matches. Germline-derived CDR1 and CDR2 are SGHRS and YFSETQ.

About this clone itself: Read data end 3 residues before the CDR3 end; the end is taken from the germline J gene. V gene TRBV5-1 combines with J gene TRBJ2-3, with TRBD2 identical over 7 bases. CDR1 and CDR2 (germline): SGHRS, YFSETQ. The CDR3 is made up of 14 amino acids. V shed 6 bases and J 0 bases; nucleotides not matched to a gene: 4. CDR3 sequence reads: CASIAGPSTDTQYF. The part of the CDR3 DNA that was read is TGCGCCAGCATAGCGGGTCCGAGCACAGATACG. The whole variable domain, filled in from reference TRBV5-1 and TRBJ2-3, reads KAGVTQTPRYLIKTRGQQVTLSCSPISGHRSVSWYQQTPGQGLQFLFEYFSETQRNKGNFPGRFSGRQFSNSRSEMNVSTLELGDSALYLCASIAGPSTDTQYFGPGTRLTVL.

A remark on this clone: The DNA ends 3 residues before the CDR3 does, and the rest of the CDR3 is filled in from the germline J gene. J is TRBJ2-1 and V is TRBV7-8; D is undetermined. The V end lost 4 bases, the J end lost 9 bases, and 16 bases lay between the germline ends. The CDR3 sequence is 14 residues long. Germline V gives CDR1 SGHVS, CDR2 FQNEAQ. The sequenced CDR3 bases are TGTGCCAGCAGCTCCCCCGGGTCTGCTGGTGAG. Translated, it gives CASSSPGSAGE. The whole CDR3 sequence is CASSSPGSAGEQFF.

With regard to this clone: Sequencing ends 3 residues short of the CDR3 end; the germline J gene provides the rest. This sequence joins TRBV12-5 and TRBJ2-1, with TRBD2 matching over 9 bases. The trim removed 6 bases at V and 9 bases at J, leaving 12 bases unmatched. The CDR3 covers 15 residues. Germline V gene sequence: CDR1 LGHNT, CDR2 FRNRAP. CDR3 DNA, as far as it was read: TGTGCTAGTGGCCCGGGACTAGCAACAATCAGTGAG. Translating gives CASGPGLATISE. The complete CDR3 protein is CASGPGLATISEQFF.

CDR3 sequence reads: CASLSGRSNTGELFF. The CDR3 bases that were read are TGTGCCAGCTTGAGCGGGAGGTCCAACACCGGGGAG. The J gene is TRBJ2-2, the V gene TRBV5-6; 9 bases agree with TRBD2. The read finishes 3 residues shy of the CDR3 end, and the germline J gene is used to complete it. Germline-derived CDR1 and CDR2 are SGHDT and YYEEEE. V lost 7 bases and J lost 2; bases outside the gene matches: 6. CDR3 length: 15 amino acids.

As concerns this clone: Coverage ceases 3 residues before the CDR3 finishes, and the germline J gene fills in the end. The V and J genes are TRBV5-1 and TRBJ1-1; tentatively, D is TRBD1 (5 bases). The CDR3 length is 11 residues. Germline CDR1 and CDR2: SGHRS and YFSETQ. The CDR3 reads CASSPGGDAFF. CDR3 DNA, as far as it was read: TGCGCCAGCAGCCCAGGCGGGGAC.

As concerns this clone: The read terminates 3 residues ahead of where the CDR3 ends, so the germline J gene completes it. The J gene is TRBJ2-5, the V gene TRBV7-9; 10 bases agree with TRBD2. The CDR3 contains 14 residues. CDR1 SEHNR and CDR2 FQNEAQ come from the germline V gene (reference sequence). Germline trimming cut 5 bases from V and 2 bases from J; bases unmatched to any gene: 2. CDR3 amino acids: CASSGLAVQETQYF. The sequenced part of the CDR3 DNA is TGTGCCAGCAGCGGACTAGCGGTTCAAGAGACC.

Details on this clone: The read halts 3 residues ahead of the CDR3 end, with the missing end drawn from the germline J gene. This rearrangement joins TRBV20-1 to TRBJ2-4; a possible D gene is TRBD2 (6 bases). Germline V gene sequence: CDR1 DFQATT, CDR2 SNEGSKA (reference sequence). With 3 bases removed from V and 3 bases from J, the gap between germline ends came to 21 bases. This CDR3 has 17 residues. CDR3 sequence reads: CSASVSGAGLDKNIQYF. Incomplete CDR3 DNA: TGCAGTGCTAGCGTTTCGGGAGCGGGTTTGGACAAAAACATT.

CDR3 DNA, as far as it was read: TGTGCCAGTACATTGCCAGGGGGCTATGGT. It translates to CASTLPGGYG. The CDR3 in its entirety is CASTLPGGYGQYF. The gene calls are TRBV19 and TRBJ2-4, with 8 bases matching TRBD1. From the germline J gene comes the end of the CDR3, since the read stops 3 residues before it. Germline CDR1 and CDR2: LNHDA and SQIVND (reference sequence). The CDR3 spans 13 residues.

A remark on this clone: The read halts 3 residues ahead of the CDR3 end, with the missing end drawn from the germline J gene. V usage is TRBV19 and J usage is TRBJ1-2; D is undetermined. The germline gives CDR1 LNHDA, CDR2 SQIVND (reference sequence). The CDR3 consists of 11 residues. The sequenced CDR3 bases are TGTGCCAGTAGTATGTCCTACGAC. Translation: CASSMSYD. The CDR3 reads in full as CASSMSYDYTF.

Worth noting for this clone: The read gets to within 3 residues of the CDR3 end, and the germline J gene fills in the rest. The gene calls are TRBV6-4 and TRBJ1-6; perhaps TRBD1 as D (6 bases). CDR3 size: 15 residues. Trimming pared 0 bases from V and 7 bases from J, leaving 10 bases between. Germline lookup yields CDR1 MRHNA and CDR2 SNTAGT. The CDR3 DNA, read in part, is TGTGCCAGCAGTGACTCGGGGGCAGGCAATTCACCC. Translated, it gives CASSDSGAGNSP. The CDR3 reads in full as CASSDSGAGNSPLHF.

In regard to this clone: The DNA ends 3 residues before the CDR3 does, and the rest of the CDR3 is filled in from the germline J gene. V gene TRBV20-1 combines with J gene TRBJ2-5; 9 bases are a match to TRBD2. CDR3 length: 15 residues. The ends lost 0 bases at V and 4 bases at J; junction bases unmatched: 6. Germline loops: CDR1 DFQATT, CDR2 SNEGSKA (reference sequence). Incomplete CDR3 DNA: TGCAGTGCTAGAGATCCGCGGGAGGGAGGAGAGACC. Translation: CSARDPREGGET. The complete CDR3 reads CSARDPREGGETQYF.